A selection of T cell receptor beta chains follows, all from one sample in a study of T-cell reconstitution after alpha-beta-depleted transplantation in children. TCRdb analysed the PCR reads with MiXCR anew, one entry per CDR3 protein. This sample has roughly 300,000 distinct CDR3 sequences, with 9% to 12% found just once. The sequencing here drew on PBMCs from the stem cell graft donor, taken from the stem cell graft. The receptor set was obtained from a human donor who donated a stem cell graft to a child with acute lymphoblastic leukemia. Both conserved end residues are part of each CDR3. The D gene is left open where the match is weak. Clone size, where shown, is once, few, many, or a class for clones that have expanded.

>TRBJ1-1|-|few|TRBV20-1
CSASKRFKMNTEAFF
TGCAGTGCTAGTAAAAGGTTTAAGATGAACACTGAAGCTTTCTTT
>TRBJ2-3|TRBD2|few|TRBV9
CASSKGLAGGFADTQYF
TGTGCCAGCAGCAAGGGACTAGCGGGAGGGTTTGCGGATACGCAGTATTTT
>TRBJ1-2|-|-|TRBV7-9
CASSLGNEFDYGYTF
TGTGCCAGCAGCTTAGGGAATGAGTTTGACTATGGCTACACCTTC
>TRBJ2-1|-|-|TRBV12-3/TRBV12-4
CASSYQVQWDEQFF
TGTGCCAGCAGTTATCAAGTCCAATGGGATGAGCAGTTCTTC
>TRBJ2-3|-|few|TRBV4-1
CASSRIGGWFTDTQYF
TGCGCCAGCAGCCGTATTGGGGGCTGGTTTACAGATACGCAGTATTTT
>TRBJ2-5|-|many|TRBV20-1
CSAGVGELYGTQYF
TGCAGTGCTGGGGTAGGGGAGCTTTATGGGACCCAGTACTTC
>TRBJ2-1|-|-|TRBV2
CASKLAQYNEQFF
TGTGCCAGCAAGCTAGCACAGTACAATGAGCAGTTCTTC
>TRBJ2-1|-|-|TRBV7-2
CASSLSLGQFF
TGTGCCAGCAGCTTATCCCTAGGGCAGTTCTTC
>TRBJ2-4|TRBD1|-|TRBV6-4
CASRGTGLNIQYF
TGTGCCAGCAGGGGGACAGGCTTAAACATTCAGTACTTC
>TRBJ2-5|-|many|TRBV6-5
CASSYQWGRLQETQYF
TGTGCCAGCAGTTACCAATGGGGGCGCCTTCAAGAGACCCAGTACTTC
>TRBJ1-4|-|many|TRBV4-2
CASSQAQGREKLFF
TGTGCCAGCAGCCAAGCCCAGGGGCGTGAAAAACTGTTTTTT
>TRBJ2-7|-|few|TRBV12-3/TRBV12-4
CASSTDSGRSYEQYF
TGTGCCAGCAGTACCGACAGCGGTCGCTCCTACGAGCAGTACTTC
>TRBJ2-7|-|-|TRBV20-1
CSARDNRRDLYEQYF
TGCAGTGCTAGAGATAACAGGAGAGATCTCTACGAGCAGTACTTC
>TRBJ2-1|-|few|TRBV4-1
CASSPTADYYNEQFF
TGCGCCAGCAGCCCGACCGCGGACTACTACAATGAGCAGTTCTTC
>TRBJ2-3|-|few|TRBV6-5
CASSYGQATDTQYF
TGTGCCAGCAGTTACGGGCAGGCCACAGATACGCAGTATTTT
>TRBJ2-2|-|-|TRBV7-3
CASSPPGLGTSNTGELFF
TGTGCCAGCAGCCCCCCGGGGTTGGGAACTTCTAACACCGGGGAGCTGTTTTTT
>TRBJ2-5|TRBD1|-|TRBV6-2/TRBV6-3
CASSLTWTGEETQYF
TGTGCCAGCAGTTTGACTTGGACAGGGGAAGAGACCCAGTACTTC